The clone carrying this TCR beta chain was recorded at least ten times. The sample belongs to a study of early T cells in non-severe SARS-CoV-2 infection. The CDR3 has 12 residues. The trim removed 8 bases at V and 9 bases at J, leaving 7 bases unmatched. Germline V gives CDR1 MNHEY, CDR2 SMNVEV (reference sequence). The library protocol tagged individual cDNA molecules with unique molecular identifiers. TCRdb passed the 5' RACE reads through MiXCR, listing each CDR3 protein once. Of some 54,000 distinct CDR3 sequences detected, 8% to 10% appear once; the ten largest clones hold around 8.3%. The V call is TRBV27, the J call TRBJ2-1; TRBD2 matches 7 bases. The sequence derives from an adult who was a healthcare worker with PCR-confirmed SARS-CoV-2 infection or an uninfected control (not recorded which). Sequenced sample: whole blood. The CDR3 DNA reads TGTGCCAGCCTTGGACCGGGGGGTGAGCAGTTCTTC. This gives the protein CASLGPGGEQFF.